This TCR beta chain was identified in a study of patients and donors after allogeneic stem cell transplantation. This clonotype showed up just a few times. From the RT-PCR reads, TCRdb called clonotypes with MiXCR, one entry per CDR3 protein. The sample records roughly 200,000 distinct CDR3 sequences, 38% being singletons. This CDR3 comprises 13 residues. V was shortened by 1 base and J by 3 bases, with 6 bases between the two germline ends. CDR1 and CDR2 (germline): MNHEY, SVGEGT. This clonotype was sampled from a human donor who was either an allogeneic HSCT recipient or a stem cell or donor lymphocyte infusion donor (not recorded which). It is not recorded whose cells these are; they may come from a transplant donor. The chain combines TRBV6-2 or TRBV6-3 with TRBJ1-2; TRBD1 might be the D (5 bases). Sequences were obtained from blood, either unsorted or a sorted T cell fraction (not recorded which). The CDR3 nucleotides are TGTGCCAGCAGTTACTTGGGGGACTATGGCTACACCTTC. Amino acids: CASSYLGDYGYTF.